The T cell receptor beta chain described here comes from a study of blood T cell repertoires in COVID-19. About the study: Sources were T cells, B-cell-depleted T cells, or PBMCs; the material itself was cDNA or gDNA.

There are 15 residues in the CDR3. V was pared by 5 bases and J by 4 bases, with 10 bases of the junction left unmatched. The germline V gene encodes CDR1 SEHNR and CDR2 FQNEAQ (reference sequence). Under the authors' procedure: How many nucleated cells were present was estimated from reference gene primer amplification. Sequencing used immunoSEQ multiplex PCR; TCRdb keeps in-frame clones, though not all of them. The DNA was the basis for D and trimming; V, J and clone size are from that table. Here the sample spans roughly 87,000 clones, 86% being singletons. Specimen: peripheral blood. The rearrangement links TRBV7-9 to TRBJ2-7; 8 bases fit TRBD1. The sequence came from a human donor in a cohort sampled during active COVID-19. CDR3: CASSLLGTGDYEQYF. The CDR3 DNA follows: TGTGCCAGCAGCCTTTTGGGGACAGGAGATTACGAGCAGTACTTC.